This entry describes one T cell receptor beta chain. The antigen remains unidentified. This record belongs to a study of cytomegalovirus exposure and HLA in healthy donors. Whole-study findings and limits: A missense variant in DCLRE1C was later tied to TCR beta V- and J-gene trimming. Cytomegalovirus status, reportedly, was diagnosed with high specificity and sensitivity by the classifier.

Germline V lookup: CDR1 SGHTA, CDR2 FQGNSA. This CDR3 region has 16 residues. Germline trimming cut 1 base from V and 7 bases from J; bases unmatched to any gene: 4. The PCR used 60 Vbeta and 13 Jbeta primers. Profiling relied on immunoSEQ multiplex PCR, and the TCRdb table lists in-frame clones only, not all of them. The sample records about 82,000 clones, 85% to 90% being singletons. Material for sequencing was PBMCs. The clonotype originates from a man aged 18-30 years in good health and CMV-seronegative. The rearrangement links TRBV7-2 to TRBJ2-1; 13 bases are shared with TRBD2. CDR3 in amino acids: CASSLELAGGRNEQFF. CDR3 nucleotides: TGTGCCAGCAGCTTAGAACTAGCGGGAGGGCGGAATGAGCAGTTCTTC.